This entry lists 7 T cell receptor beta chains sequenced from one sample in a study of blood T cell repertoires in COVID-19. The data were produced by immunoSEQ multiplex PCR, yet TCRdb's version contains in-frame clones alone and is incomplete. The data contain under 200,000 clones, roughly 81% of them singletons. Sequenced input: peripheral blood. Receptor source: a man in his forties who had recovered from COVID-19.

This rearrangement joins TRBV27 to TRBJ1-2, with D perhaps TRBD1 (5 bases). CDR1 MNHEY and CDR2 SMNVEV come from the germline V gene (reference sequence). CDR3 length: 14 residues. V was clipped by 4 bases and J by 3 bases, with 12 bases between them. This CDR3 is CASSSRGSYYGYTF. CDR3 nucleotide sequence: TGTGCCAGCAGTTCCCGGGGGAGCTACTATGGCTACACCTTC.

The genes are TRBV5-4 and TRBJ2-4, with 7 bases identical to TRBD1. The CDR3 has 16 amino acids. Losses at the gene ends were 5 bases for V and 6 bases for J; bases not matched to a gene: 14. Germline assignment: CDR1 SGHNT and CDR2 YYREEE (reference sequence). CDR3 nucleotides: TGTGCCAGCAGTTTCACAGGGGTGAAAAGCCCAAACATTCAGTACTTC. Its protein is CASSFTGVKSPNIQYF.

The chain employs TRBV11-2 and TRBJ2-7, with a possible D match to TRBD2 (7 bases). Trimming took 1 base from V and 4 from J, leaving 14 bases between them. The CDR3 has 15 amino acids. Germline CDR1 reads SGHAT; CDR2 reads FQNNGV. This CDR3 is CASSLVAGAFYEQYF. The CDR3 bases are TGTGCCAGCAGCTTAGTTGCGGGGGCATTTTACGAGCAGTACTTC. The whole variable domain, filled in from reference TRBV11-2 and TRBJ2-7, reads EAGVAQSPRYKIIEKRQSVAFWCNPISGHATLYWYQQILGQGPKLLIQFQNNGVVDDSQLPKDRFSAERLKGVDSTLKIQPAKLEDSAVYLCASSLVAGAFYEQYFGPGTRLTVT.

This rearrangement joins TRBV6-5 to TRBJ2-7; 10 nucleotides match TRBD2. With V trimmed by 6 bases and J by 3 bases, 8 bases remained unmatched. Germline V lookup: CDR1 MNHEY, CDR2 SVGAGI. The length of the CDR3 is 15 residues. In DNA form, the CDR3 reads TGTGCCAGCAGCCTAAGCGGGAGGGCCATCTACGAGCAGTACTTC. Translating it yields CASSLSGRAIYEQYF.

The V and J genes are TRBV5-4 and TRBJ1-1; weak D call: TRBD1 (5 bases). The CDR3 length is 11 residues. Trimming took 0 bases from V and 11 from J, leaving 8 bases between them. Germline lookup yields CDR1 SGHNT and CDR2 YYREEE (reference sequence). CDR3 in DNA: TGTGCCAGCAGCTTGGAGGGGCCGGCTTTCTTT. This sequence encodes CASSLEGPAFF.

The gene calls are TRBV7-9 and TRBJ2-5; TRBD1 might be the D (6 bases). The germline gives CDR1 SEHNR, CDR2 FQNEAQ (reference sequence). V was cut by 5 bases and J by 5 bases, with 18 bases left in between. The CDR3 is made up of 15 amino acids. The CDR3 region is CASSRAAGARETQYF. The DNA for the CDR3 is TGTGCCAGCAGCCGAGCAGCAGGGGCACGGGAGACCCAGTACTTC.

The rearrangement joins TRBV30 to TRBJ1-1, with D uncertain. The germline CDR1 and CDR2 sequences are GTSNPN and SVGIG (reference sequence). Trimming removed 5 bases from V and 4 bases from J, with 8 bases in between. The CDR3 runs 11 residues. The CDR3 sequence: CAWGRGTEAFF. The CDR3 DNA reads TGTGCCTGGGGTCGGGGCACTGAAGCTTTCTTT. Filled out from reference TRBV30 and TRBJ1-1, the complete variable domain reads SQTIHQWPATLVQPVGSPLSLECTVEGTSNPNLYWYRQAAGRGLQLLFYSVGIGQISSEVPQNLSASRPQDRQFILSSKKLLLSDSGFYLCAWGRGTEAFFGQGTRLTVV.